The subject of this entry is one T cell receptor (beta chain). These data are taken from a study of OX40 agonist ivuxolimab in advanced cancers. Overall study context: An anti-OX40 (CD134) antibody with agonistic activity, ivuxolimab, was administered to patients.

Produced via immunoSEQ multiplex PCR; TCRdb's table is partial and in-frame only. The table has tens of thousands of clones, 87% seen once. V lost 7 bases, J lost 3 bases, and 15 bases lay in between. This CDR3 region has 14 residues. Germline V gene sequence: CDR1 MNHNY, CDR2 SVGAGI (reference sequence). The specimen comprised CD4+ or CD8+ T cells sorted from blood, sampled in a trial of the OX40 agonist ivuxolimab. This rearrangement joins TRBV6-6 to TRBJ1-2, with D unresolved. The sequence came from an adult with an advanced solid tumor such as melanoma, head and neck, liver or kidney cancer. Here the CDR3 reads CASNNRREYYGYTF. In DNA form, the CDR3 reads TGTGCCAGCAATAACCGGAGGGAGTACTATGGCTACACCTTC.